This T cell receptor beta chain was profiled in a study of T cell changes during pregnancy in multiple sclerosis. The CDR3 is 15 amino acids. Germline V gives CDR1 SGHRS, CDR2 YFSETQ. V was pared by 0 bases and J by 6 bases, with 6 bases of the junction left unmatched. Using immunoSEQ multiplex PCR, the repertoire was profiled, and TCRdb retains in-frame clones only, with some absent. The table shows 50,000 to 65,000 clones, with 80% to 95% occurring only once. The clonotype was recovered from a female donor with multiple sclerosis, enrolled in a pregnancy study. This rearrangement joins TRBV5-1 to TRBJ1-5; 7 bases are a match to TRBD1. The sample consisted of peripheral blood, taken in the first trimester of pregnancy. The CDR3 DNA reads TGCGCCAGCAGCTTGGCGGGACAGAAGGGTCAGCCCCAGCATTTT. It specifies CASSLAGQKGQPQHF.